The rows below give T cell receptor beta chains drawn from one sample of a study of blood T cell repertoires in COVID-19. Only in-frame clones appear in the TCRdb table, and some are missing; sequencing was by immunoSEQ multiplex PCR. The sample lists around 70,000 clones, roughly 89% occurring once. Material for sequencing was peripheral blood. The receptors originated from a man aged 60-69 years with acute or convalescent COVID-19. The CDR3 runs from the conserved cysteine through the conserved F or W. The D gene is left open where the match is weak. Clone size is stated in some rows and not others, as once, few, many or a class when expanded.

v_call: TRBV5-6; clone_size: NA; d_call: NA; j_call: TRBJ1-1; cdr3_nt: TGTGCCAGCAGCTTGGGGGGGCTGAACACTGAAGCTTTCTTT; cdr3_aa: CASSLGGLNTEAFF
v_call: TRBV6-2/TRBV6-3; clone_size: once; d_call: TRBD1; j_call: TRBJ2-6; cdr3_nt: TGTGCCAGCAGTGCCGGACAGGGCGCTTTTTCTGGGGCCAACGTCCTGACTTTC; cdr3_aa: CASSAGQGAFSGANVLTF
v_call: TRBV6-1; clone_size: NA; d_call: TRBD1; j_call: TRBJ1-4; cdr3_nt: TGTGCCAGCAACCCGGGGACAGGGAATGAAAAACTGTTTTTT; cdr3_aa: CASNPGTGNEKLFF
v_call: TRBV14; clone_size: NA; d_call: TRBD2; j_call: TRBJ2-1; cdr3_nt: TGTGCCAGCAGCCAAGGACTAGCGGGAGTTTGGGAGCAGTTCTTC; cdr3_aa: CASSQGLAGVWEQFF
v_call: TRBV9; clone_size: NA; d_call: NA; j_call: TRBJ2-4; cdr3_nt: TGTGCCAGCAGCGTAGGCGGGGCGCGTGCCAAAAACATTCAGTACTTC; cdr3_aa: CASSVGGARAKNIQYF
v_call: TRBV27; clone_size: NA; d_call: NA; j_call: TRBJ1-1; cdr3_nt: TGTGCCAGCAGTCAGGGAAGGTGGACTGAAGCTTTCTTT; cdr3_aa: CASSQGRWTEAFF
v_call: TRBV5-1; clone_size: NA; d_call: NA; j_call: TRBJ2-2; cdr3_nt: TGCGCCAGCAGCCCAGTGGTTGGGCCCGGGGAGCTGTTTTTT; cdr3_aa: CASSPVVGPGELFF
v_call: TRBV30; clone_size: NA; d_call: TRBD1; j_call: TRBJ2-5; cdr3_nt: TGTGCCTGGAGTGTACGAAAGGGACAGGGTGAGACCCAGTACTTC; cdr3_aa: CAWSVRKGQGETQYF
v_call: TRBV5-1; clone_size: NA; d_call: TRBD1; j_call: TRBJ1-2; cdr3_nt: TGCGCCAGCAGCTTCTCGGACAGGGGGTTTAACTATGGCTACACCTTC; cdr3_aa: CASSFSDRGFNYGYTF
v_call: TRBV7-9; clone_size: NA; d_call: TRBD1; j_call: TRBJ1-2; cdr3_nt: TGTGCCAGCAGCCCAGGACAGGGGCGTCGATATGGCTACACCTTC; cdr3_aa: CASSPGQGRRYGYTF
v_call: TRBV19; clone_size: NA; d_call: NA; j_call: TRBJ2-3; cdr3_nt: TGTGCCAGTAGTATAGGAGAAGATACGCAGTATTTT; cdr3_aa: CASSIGEDTQYF
v_call: TRBV27; clone_size: NA; d_call: TRBD1; j_call: TRBJ2-2; cdr3_nt: TGTGCCAGCAAAGAGAGGGGGCCCACCGGGGAGCTGTTTTTT; cdr3_aa: CASKERGPTGELFF
v_call: TRBV5-1; clone_size: NA; d_call: TRBD1; j_call: TRBJ2-7; cdr3_nt: TGCGCCAGCAGCACCGGACAGGGGTTCCACGAGCAGTACTTC; cdr3_aa: CASSTGQGFHEQYF
v_call: TRBV6-1; clone_size: NA; d_call: NA; j_call: TRBJ2-3; cdr3_nt: TGTGCCAGCAGTGAATTGATTCGGGAGAGCATAGATACGCAGTATTTT; cdr3_aa: CASSELIRESIDTQYF